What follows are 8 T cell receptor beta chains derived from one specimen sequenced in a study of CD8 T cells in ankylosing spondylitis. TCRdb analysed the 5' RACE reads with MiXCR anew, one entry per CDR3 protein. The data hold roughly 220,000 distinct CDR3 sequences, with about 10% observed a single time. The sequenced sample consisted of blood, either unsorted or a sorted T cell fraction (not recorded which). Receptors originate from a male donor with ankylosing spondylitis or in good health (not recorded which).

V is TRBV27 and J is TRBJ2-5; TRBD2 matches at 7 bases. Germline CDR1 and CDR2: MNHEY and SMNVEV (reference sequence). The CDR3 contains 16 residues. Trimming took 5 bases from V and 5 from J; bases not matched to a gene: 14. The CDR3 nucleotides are TGTGCCAGCAGTCCATTTCAGCCGTCAGCGGGGGAGACCCAGTACTTC. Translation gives CASSPFQPSAGETQYF.

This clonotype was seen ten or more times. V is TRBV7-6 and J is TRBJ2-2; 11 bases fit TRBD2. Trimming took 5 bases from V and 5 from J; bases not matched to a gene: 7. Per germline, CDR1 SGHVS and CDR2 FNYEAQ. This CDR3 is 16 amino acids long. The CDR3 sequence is CASSPLRLAGTGELFF. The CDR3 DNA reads TGTGCCAGCAGCCCCCTCCGACTAGCGGGGACCGGGGAGCTGTTTTTT.

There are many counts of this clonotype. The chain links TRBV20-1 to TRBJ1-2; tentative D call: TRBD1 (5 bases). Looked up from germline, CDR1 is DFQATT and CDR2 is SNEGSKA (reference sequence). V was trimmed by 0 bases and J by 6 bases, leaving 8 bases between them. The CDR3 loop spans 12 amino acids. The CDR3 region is CSAREPGNGYTF. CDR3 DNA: TGCAGTGCTAGAGAACCAGGGAATGGCTACACCTTC.

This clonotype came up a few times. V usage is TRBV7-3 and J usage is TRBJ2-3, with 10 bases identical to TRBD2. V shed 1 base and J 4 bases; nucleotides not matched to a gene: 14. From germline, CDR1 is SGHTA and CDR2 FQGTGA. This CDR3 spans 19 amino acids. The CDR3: CASSLRGSGAGGQSDTQYF. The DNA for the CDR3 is TGTGCCAGCAGCTTAAGGGGCTCAGGAGCGGGGGGGCAGTCAGATACGCAGTATTTT.

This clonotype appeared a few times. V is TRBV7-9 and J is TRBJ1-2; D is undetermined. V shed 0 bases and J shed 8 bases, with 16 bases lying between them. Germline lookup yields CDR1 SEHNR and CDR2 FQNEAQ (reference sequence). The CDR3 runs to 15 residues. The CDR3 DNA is TGTGCCAGCAGCTTAGCTGTCCAGAACGAGGGCGGCTACACCTTC. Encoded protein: CASSLAVQNEGGYTF.

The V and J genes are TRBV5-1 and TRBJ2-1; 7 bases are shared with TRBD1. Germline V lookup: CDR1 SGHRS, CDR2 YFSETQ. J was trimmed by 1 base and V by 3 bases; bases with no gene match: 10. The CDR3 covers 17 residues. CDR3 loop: CASSSQTVRGSYNEQFF. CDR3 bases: TGCGCCAGCAGCTCGCAGACTGTCAGGGGGTCCTACAATGAGCAGTTCTTC.

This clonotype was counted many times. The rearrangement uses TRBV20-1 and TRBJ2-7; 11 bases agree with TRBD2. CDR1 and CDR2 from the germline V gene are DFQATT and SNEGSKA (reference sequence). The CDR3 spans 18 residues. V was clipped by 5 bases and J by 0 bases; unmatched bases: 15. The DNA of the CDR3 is TGCAGTGCTTCTCACCCCGCTAGCGGGGGGTCTTCCTCCTACGAGCAGTACTTC. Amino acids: CSASHPASGGSSSYEQYF.

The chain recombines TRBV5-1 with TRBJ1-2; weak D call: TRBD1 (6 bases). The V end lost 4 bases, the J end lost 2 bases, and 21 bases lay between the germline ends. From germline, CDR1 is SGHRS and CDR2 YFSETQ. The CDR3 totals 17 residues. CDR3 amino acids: CASSPLGGAGLNYGYTF. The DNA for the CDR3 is TGCGCCAGCAGCCCCTTGGGGGGGGCCGGTTTGAACTATGGCTACACCTTC.